Each of the 14 T cell receptor beta chains below was sequenced from the same sample in a study of graft-versus-host responses after intestinal transplantation. Libraries were prepared by immunoSEQ multiplex PCR; TCRdb keeps only in-frame clonotypes and omits some of them. Of more than 65,000 clones listed, over 75% are singletons. No antigen is known for these receptors. This specimen was unstimulated CD4+ T cells sorted from spleen or lymph node cells, taken before transplant. Receptor source: a human donor who was the organ donor for an intestinal transplant.

The chain recombines TRBV7-8 with TRBJ1-2; 8 nucleotides line up with TRBD1. Germline CDR1 and CDR2: SGHVS and FQNEAQ. The CDR3 is 16 residues long. The J segment lost 8 bases and the V segment lost 1 base, leaving 12 bases of the junction unmatched. The CDR3: CASSLGPGGERGGYTF. In DNA, the CDR3 is TGTGCCAGCAGCTTAGGTCCAGGGGGCGAGAGGGGCGGCTACACCTTC.

In its sample, this clone was seen a few times. This chain joins TRBV7-3 and TRBJ2-6, with unresolved D. Trimming took off 5 bases at V and 0 bases at J, with 8 bases between the two ends. Germline lookup yields CDR1 SGHTA and CDR2 FQGTGA. CDR3 length: 15 residues. The CDR3: CASSLQISGANVLTF. The CDR3 DNA sequence: TGTGCCAGCAGCCTCCAGATCTCTGGGGCCAACGTCCTGACTTTC.

The J gene is TRBJ2-5, the V gene TRBV6-5, with a possible D match to TRBD1 (5 bases). V lost 6 bases, J lost 5 bases, and 16 bases lay in between. This CDR3 is 14 amino acids long. Germline lookup yields CDR1 MNHEY and CDR2 SVGAGI. CDR3 protein: CASRWARGVETQYF. CDR3 bases: TGTGCCAGCAGGTGGGCTAGGGGCGTGGAGACCCAGTACTTC.

J is TRBJ2-7 and V is TRBV6-5, with 7 positions matching TRBD1. The CDR3 is 11 residues long. Germline V lookup: CDR1 MNHEY, CDR2 SVGAGI. J gave up 6 bases and V 5 bases, and 1 base lay outside the gene matches. The CDR3 loop is CASSDRAEQYV. CDR3 DNA sequence: TGTGCCAGCAGTGACAGGGCCGAGCAGTACGTC.

The V and J genes are TRBV2 and TRBJ2-5, with 9 bases lining up with TRBD2. The CDR3 covers 14 residues. After removal of 1 base from V and 5 bases from J, the junction contained 2 bases not matched to a gene. Germline V lookup: CDR1 SNHLY, CDR2 FYNNEI. CDR3 sequence (DNA): TGTGCCAGCAGTGAAGGTAGCGGGGGCGAGACCCAGTACTTC. Its translation: CASSEGSGGETQYF.

The chain uses TRBV29-1 and TRBJ2-4; the D is unclear. The CDR3 sequence is 15 residues long. Germline values: CDR1 SQVTM, CDR2 ANQGSEA. V was shortened by 7 bases and J by 0 bases, with 16 bases between the two germline ends. The CDR3 is CSAGGPTLAKNIQYF. CDR3 sequence (DNA): TGCAGCGCTGGCGGTCCTACACTAGCCAAAAACATTCAGTACTTC.

The chain combines TRBV9 with TRBJ2-3, with 14 bases identical to TRBD2. The J segment lost 5 bases and the V segment lost 2 bases, leaving 7 bases of the junction unmatched. The CDR3 totals 17 residues. Germline V gives CDR1 SGDLS, CDR2 YYNGEE. DNA for the CDR3: TGTGCCAGCAGCGTTTCCCGACTAGCGGGGGGGCGAGATACGCAGTATTTT. It translates to CASSVSRLAGGRDTQYF. Filled out from reference TRBV9 and TRBJ2-3, the complete variable domain reads DSGVTQTPKHLITATGQRVTLRCSPRSGDLSVYWYQQSLDQGLQFLIQYYNGEERAKGNILERFSAQQFPDLHSELNLSSLELGDSALYFCASSVSRLAGGRDTQYFGPGTRLTVL.

J is TRBJ2-1 and V is TRBV23-1; 8 bases line up with TRBD2. TRBV23-1 is placed among ORFs of uncertain function. J lost 2 bases, V lost 2 bases, and 8 bases had no gene match. The length of the CDR3 is 17 residues. The CDR3 region is CASSQGGRLAPYNEQFF. The DNA for the CDR3 is TGCGCCAGCAGTCAAGGTGGGAGACTAGCGCCCTACAATGAGCAGTTCTTC.

The rearrangement joins TRBV5-6 to TRBJ1-1; D might be TRBD1 (5 bases). CDR1 and CDR2 from the germline V gene are SGHDT and YYEEEE. Between the trimmed V and J ends, which lost 4 bases and 1 base, there was a span of 8 bases. The CDR3 length is 13 residues. The CDR3 coding sequence is TGTGCCAGCAGCCGTACAGGGAACACTGAAGCTTTCTTT. It translates to CASSRTGNTEAFF. Supplemented by reference TRBV5-6 and TRBJ1-1, the full variable domain reads DAGVTQSPTHLIKTRGQQVTLRCSPKSGHDTVSWYQQALGQGPQFIFQYYEEEERQRGNFPDRFSGHQFPNYSSELNVNALLLGDSALYLCASSRTGNTEAFFGQGTRLTVV.

This clone was detected a few times. The J gene is TRBJ1-5, the V gene TRBV28, with unresolved D. The V end lost 5 bases, the J end lost 4 bases, and 6 bases lay between the germline ends. CDR3 length: 12 amino acids. CDR1 MDHEN and CDR2 SYDVKM come from the germline V gene. CDR3 region: CASSAGNQPQHF. CDR3 DNA: TGTGCCAGCAGTGCGGGGAATCAGCCCCAGCATTTT.

This chain links TRBV30 with TRBJ2-5, with a weak D call TRBD2 (6 bases). With 0 bases removed from V and 4 bases from J, the gap between germline ends came to 9 bases. CDR1 GTSNPN and CDR2 SVGIG come from the germline V gene (reference sequence). The CDR3 loop spans 13 amino acids. The CDR3 bases are TGTGCCTGGAGTGTGCAAGCGGGAGAGACCCAGTACTTC. Amino acid sequence: CAWSVQAGETQYF.

The chain is built from TRBV5-1 and TRBJ1-2; D is perhaps TRBD1 (6 bases). From germline, CDR1 is SGHRS and CDR2 YFSETQ. Trimming cost V 4 bases and J 13 bases, with 20 bases left between them. This CDR3 comprises 13 residues. CDR3 bases: TGCGCCAGCAGCCCCGACGACAGGCTTCGGGGCACCTTC. It specifies CASSPDDRLRGTF.

The rearrangement links TRBV28 to TRBJ1-5; tentatively, D is TRBD1 (5 bases). CDR1 and CDR2 (germline): MDHEN, SYDVKM. V lost 6 bases and J 6 bases, leaving 27 bases between the germline ends. The CDR3 loop spans 18 amino acids. The CDR3 sequence is CASSPRVGLGGSGQPQHF. In nucleotides, the CDR3 is TGTGCCAGCAGCCCTAGGGTGGGGCTCGGGGGTTCGGGTCAGCCCCAGCATTTT.

The chain employs TRBV5-4 and TRBJ2-3, with 8 bases lining up with TRBD2. Unmatched junction bases numbered 20, after V lost 4 bases and J lost 7 bases. Germline V gene sequence: CDR1 SGHNT, CDR2 YYREEE (reference sequence). The CDR3 is 18 residues long. The CDR3 protein is CASSTLGRGQGLGYTQYF. The CDR3, as DNA: TGTGCCAGCAGCACTCTTGGGCGGGGGCAGGGACTAGGTTATACGCAGTATTTT.